The rows below give T cell receptor beta chains drawn from one sample of a study of T cell changes during pregnancy in multiple sclerosis. Here immunoSEQ multiplex PCR was the method, and the copy in TCRdb shows in-frame clones only, minus some. The sample has about 60,000 clones; 92% are singletons. The input for sequencing was peripheral blood, taken in the first trimester of pregnancy. These receptors all stem from a female donor with multiple sclerosis, enrolled in a pregnancy study. CDR3s include the opening cysteine and the closing phenylalanine or tryptophan. Each record gives: clone size, D gene, J gene, V gene, CDR3 protein, CDR3 DNA. A D gene is named only where the DNA matches it firmly. Not every row has a clone size; where given, it reads once, few, many or a size class.

. | TRBD2 | TRBJ2-1 | TRBV10-3 | CAISPSGRINEQFF | TGTGCCATCAGCCCTAGCGGGAGGATCAATGAGCAGTTCTTC
. | . | TRBJ1-2 | TRBV6-4 | CASSPQSTSNYGYTF | TGTGCCAGCAGTCCCCAATCCACTAGCAACTATGGCTACACCTTC
once | . | TRBJ2-1 | TRBV6-9 | CASAGQDTREGSSYNEQFF | TGTGCCAGCGCGGGACAGGACACGCGGGAGGGCAGCTCCTACAATGAGCAGTTCTTC
. | TRBD2 | TRBJ2-4 | TRBV4-3 | CASSQEGGLAAQLAKNIQYF | TGCGCCAGCAGCCAAGAGGGAGGACTAGCGGCTCAATTAGCCAAAAACATTCAGTACTTC
. | . | TRBJ1-4 | TRBV19 | CASRPNPTNEKLFF | TGTGCCAGTAGGCCTAACCCAACTAATGAAAAACTGTTTTTT
. | . | TRBJ2-3 | TRBV7-2 | CASSPDSLGTDTQYF | TGTGCCAGCAGCCCCGACTCCCTGGGCACAGATACGCAGTATTTT
once | TRBD1 | TRBJ2-1 | TRBV4-3 | CASSRDRENYNEQFF | TGCGCCAGCAGCCGGGACAGGGAGAACTACAATGAGCAGTTCTTC
. | TRBD1 | TRBJ2-7 | TRBV5-1 | CASSVTGGPYEQYF | TGCGCCAGCAGCGTGACAGGGGGTCCCTACGAGCAGTACTTC
. | . | TRBJ2-2 | TRBV21-1 | CARGRAGVTGELFF | TGTGCCAGGGGGCGGGCGGGGGTCACCGGGGAGCTGTTTTTT
. | . | TRBJ1-4 | TRBV6-1 | CASSKASQATNEKLFF | TGTGCCAGCAGTAAAGCGTCCCAGGCAACTAATGAAAAACTGTTTTTT
. | TRBD1 | TRBJ2-1 | TRBV7-2 | CASSPRTGVSYNEQFF | TGTGCCAGCAGCCCCCGGACAGGAGTCTCCTACAATGAGCAGTTCTTC
. | . | TRBJ2-1 | TRBV9 | CASSVGTTNEQFF | TGTGCCAGCAGCGTAGGCACTACCAATGAGCAGTTCTTC
few | TRBD2 | TRBJ2-1 | TRBV6-4 | CASSDGTSGYNEQFF | TGTGCCAGCAGTGACGGGACTAGCGGGTACAATGAGCAGTTCTTC
. | TRBD1 | TRBJ2-1 | TRBV7-9 | CASSQGTGVNEQFF | TGTGCCAGCAGCCAAGGGACAGGGGTTAATGAGCAGTTCTTC
. | . | TRBJ1-5 | TRBV7-6 | CASSLDRGNQPQHF | TGTGCCAGCAGCTTAGACAGGGGCAATCAGCCCCAGCATTTT
. | . | TRBJ1-4 | TRBV7-9 | CASSYWTGTSGKLFF | TGTGCCAGCAGCTATTGGACTGGGACAAGTGGAAAACTGTTTTTT
. | . | TRBJ1-5 | TRBV10-3 | CAISWSGNSNQPQHF | TGTGCCATCTCCTGGTCAGGGAATAGCAATCAGCCCCAGCATTTT
. | . | TRBJ1-5 | TRBV6-1 | CASSEGLRQPQHF | TGTGCCAGCAGTGAAGGTCTACGTCAGCCCCAGCATTTT